Shown below are 20 T cell receptor beta chains from a single sample sequenced in a study of blood T cell repertoires in COVID-19. Produced via immunoSEQ multiplex PCR; TCRdb's table is partial and in-frame only. The sample contains 140,000 or so clones, about four fifths of which appear only once. Specimen: peripheral blood. Receptors originate from a man aged 65-85 years who had recovered from COVID-19.

V usage is TRBV5-1 and J usage is TRBJ2-7; 7 bases match TRBD1. The length of the CDR3 is 15 residues. Germline assignment: CDR1 SGHRS and CDR2 YFSETQ. Trimming at V came to 1 base and at J to 2 bases, leaving 6 bases not matched to a gene. The CDR3 bases are TGCGCCAGCAGCTTGACAGGGGCTCAGCCCTACGAGCAGTACTTC. Protein product: CASSLTGAQPYEQYF. The variable domain in full, with the rest retrieved from reference TRBV5-1 and TRBJ2-7, is KAGVTQTPRYLIKTRGQQVTLSCSPISGHRSVSWYQQTPGQGLQFLFEYFSETQRNKGNFPGRFSGRQFSNSRSEMNVSTLELGDSALYLCASSLTGAQPYEQYFGPGTRLTVT.

Only a few counts were recorded for this clone. The rearrangement joins TRBV7-9 to TRBJ1-1; D uncertain. This CDR3 spans 13 amino acids. V shed 5 bases and J shed 11 bases, with 18 bases lying between them. CDR1 and CDR2 from the germline V gene are SEHNR and FQNEAQ (reference sequence). The CDR3 coding sequence is TGTGCCAGCAGCCTCGGCGGGGTTGGGTTCGCTTTCTTT. It is translated as CASSLGGVGFAFF.

This clone showed up just a few times. J is TRBJ1-1 and V is TRBV7-2; maybe TRBD1 (5 bases). This CDR3 spans 16 amino acids. CDR1 and CDR2 from the germline V gene are SGHTA and FQGNSA. V lost 5 bases, J lost 2 bases, and 18 bases lay in between. This CDR3 is CASSLRWTGGNTEAFF. The CDR3 bases are TGTGCCAGCAGCCTTAGATGGACGGGGGGAAACACTGAAGCTTTCTTT.

This chain joins TRBV30 and TRBJ1-1, with D uncertain. The CDR3 is made up of 12 amino acids. With 8 bases removed from V and 1 base from J, the gap between germline ends came to 11 bases. Germline assignment: CDR1 GTSNPN and CDR2 SVGIG (reference sequence). The CDR3 DNA sequence: TGTGCCGCCCGGGATCGGAACACTGAAGCTTTCTTT. Amino acids: CAARDRNTEAFF.

This chain links TRBV2 with TRBJ1-4; 7 bases align to TRBD1. There are 14 residues in the CDR3. Per the germline V gene, CDR1 is SNHLY and CDR2 is FYNNEI. The V segment lost 1 base and the J segment 9 bases; nucleotides outside the gene matches: 5. The CDR3 DNA reads as TGTGCCAGCAGTGAAGAGAGGGGGCTGAAAAAACTGTTTTTT. Translation: CASSEERGLKKLFF.

This clone was observed a few times. This sequence joins TRBV4-3 and TRBJ2-3; tentative D call: TRBD2 (6 bases). The length of the CDR3 is 15 residues. Germline CDR1 is LGHNA and CDR2 is YSLEER. The V end was cut by 0 bases, the J end by 2 bases, with 9 bases between. The DNA for the CDR3 is TGCGCCAGCAGCCAAGATAGCGGCCTCACAGATACGCAGTATTTT. Residues: CASSQDSGLTDTQYF.

In regard to this clone: Other DNA sequences of this sample code for an identical CDR3. This chain joins TRBV9 and TRBJ1-3; D gene unclear. Trimming pared 2 bases from V and 0 bases from J, leaving 9 bases between. The CDR3 has 15 residues. Per the germline V gene, CDR1 is SGDLS and CDR2 is YYNGEE. The CDR3 DNA is TGTGCCAGCAGCGTCTCGGGAAACTCTGGAAACACCATATATTTT. This codes for CASSVSGNSGNTIYF.

The chain combines TRBV18 with TRBJ2-5, with a tentative D call TRBD2 (6 bases). V dropped 0 bases and J dropped 5 bases, with 19 bases sitting between them. CDR3 length: 17 residues. Germline CDR1 is KGHSH and CDR2 is LQKENI. The chain's CDR3 is CASSPPGLADSGETQYF. The CDR3 region has the DNA TGTGCCAGCTCACCACCGGGGTTAGCGGACTCGGGGGAGACCCAGTACTTC.

The chain links TRBV10-3 to TRBJ1-3, with D unclear. The V gene lost 7 bases and the J gene lost 8 bases, with 15 bases spanning the gap. This CDR3 is built from 13 residues. Germline V gene sequence: CDR1 ENHRY, CDR2 SYGVKD. The chain's CDR3 is CAITEAGDDTIYF. The CDR3 DNA reads TGTGCCATCACCGAAGCGGGCGATGACACCATATATTTT.

Only one count was recorded for this clone. The CDR3 here is CASSTYRGEAFF. Written as DNA, the CDR3 is TGTGCCAGTAGTACTTACAGGGGGGAAGCTTTCTTT. The chain employs TRBV19 and TRBJ1-1; 8 bases map to TRBD1. This CDR3 has 12 residues. Germline V gene data show CDR1 as LNHDA and CDR2 as SQIVND (reference sequence). The V segment lost 4 bases and the J segment 8 bases; nucleotides outside the gene matches: 3.

The chain joins TRBV12-3 or TRBV12-4 to TRBJ2-1, with TRBD1 matching over 8 bases. The length of the CDR3 is 13 residues. J was trimmed by 8 bases and V by 7 bases; bases with no gene match: 7. DNA for the CDR3: TGTGCCAGCACGGGGACAGGAACGGATGAGCAGTTCTTC. Translation: CASTGTGTDEQFF.

V gene TRBV19 combines with J gene TRBJ1-1; 7 nucleotides line up with TRBD1. V lost 7 bases, J lost 5 bases, and 16 bases stayed unmatched. Per the germline V gene, CDR1 is LNHDA and CDR2 is SQIVND (reference sequence). The length of the CDR3 is 16 residues. The CDR3 DNA sequence: TGTGCCAGTACCTCCCTGCCGGGACAGCTGGTTACTGAAGCTTTCTTT. Translating gives CASTSLPGQLVTEAFF.

This clone has just one count. V usage is TRBV6-1 and J usage is TRBJ2-1, with 8 nucleotides matching TRBD1. With 0 bases clipped from V and 3 bases from J, the junction kept 4 bases outside the gene matches. This CDR3 is built from 16 residues. In germline, CDR1 is MNHNS, CDR2 SASEGT. The CDR3 DNA sequence: TGTGCCAGCAGTGAAGCGCGAGACAGGGGCTACAATGAGCAGTTCTTC. This gives the protein CASSEARDRGYNEQFF.

V usage is TRBV4-1 and J usage is TRBJ2-7, with TRBD2 identical over 16 bases. J was trimmed by 1 base and V by 3 bases; bases with no gene match: 9. This CDR3 has 19 amino acids. CDR1 MGHRA and CDR2 YSYEKL come from the germline V gene. CDR3 DNA sequence: TGCGCCAGCAGCCACGGGACTAGCGGGAGGGCCAGGTTTTCCTACGAGCAGTACTTC. Amino acid sequence: CASSHGTSGRARFSYEQYF.

V usage is TRBV5-6 and J usage is TRBJ2-5; D possibly corresponds to TRBD1 (5 bases). The CDR3 covers 12 residues. Trimming cost V 7 bases and J 6 bases, with 13 bases left between them. Germline CDR1 SGHDT, CDR2 YYEEEE. This CDR3 is CASQSGAKTQYF. The CDR3, as DNA: TGTGCCAGCCAAAGTGGGGCAAAGACCCAGTACTTC.

This chain uses TRBV6-7 with TRBJ2-7, with TRBD2 as a possible D gene (7 bases). TRBV6-7 is an open reading frame, and its role is uncertain. The V and J ends lost 1 base and 6 bases respectively, with 16 bases between them. This CDR3 has 15 residues. This chain's CDR3 is CASSYFGRGGGEQYF. DNA of the CDR3: TGTGCCAGCAGTTACTTCGGCAGGGGAGGGGGCGAGCAGTACTTC.

CDR3 DNA sequence: TGCGCCAGCAGCCTCCCTAGCGGGAGCGGTTCTGAGCAGTTCTTC. This encodes CASSLPSGSGSEQFF. The chain links TRBV4-1 to TRBJ2-1; 10 bases align to TRBD2. This CDR3 contains 15 residues. Germline lookup yields CDR1 MGHRA and CDR2 YSYEKL. The ends lost 4 bases at V and 9 bases at J; junction bases unmatched: 9.

This chain uses TRBV5-1 with TRBJ1-2, with 8 positions matching TRBD1. This CDR3 spans 14 amino acids. J was trimmed by 6 bases and V by 2 bases; bases with no gene match: 6. Germline CDR1 is SGHRS and CDR2 is YFSETQ. CDR3 nucleotides: TGCGCCAGCAGCTTTTCAGGGGGCGAGGATGGCTACACCTTC. This gives the protein CASSFSGGEDGYTF.

There are a few counts of this clone. This sequence joins TRBV3-1 (or the pseudogene TRBV3-2) and TRBJ1-6; no clear D gene. The CDR3 spans 15 residues. Per germline, CDR1 LGHDT and CDR2 YNNKEL (reference sequence). Between the trimmed V and J ends, which lost 1 base and 5 bases, there was a span of 9 bases. The CDR3 sequence: CASSQGQNHNSPLHF. CDR3 bases: TGTGCCAGCAGCCAAGGGCAGAATCATAATTCACCCCTCCACTTT.

CDR3 sequence: CASSKNADRGRQFF. The CDR3 DNA reads TGTGCCAGTAGTAAAAACGCAGACAGGGGTAGGCAGTTCTTC. The V gene is TRBV19, the J gene TRBJ2-1; 8 bases fit TRBD1. Germline V gene data show CDR1 as LNHDA and CDR2 as SQIVND (reference sequence). V shed 4 bases, J shed 12 bases, and the junction held 11 bases outside the gene matches. This CDR3 spans 14 amino acids.